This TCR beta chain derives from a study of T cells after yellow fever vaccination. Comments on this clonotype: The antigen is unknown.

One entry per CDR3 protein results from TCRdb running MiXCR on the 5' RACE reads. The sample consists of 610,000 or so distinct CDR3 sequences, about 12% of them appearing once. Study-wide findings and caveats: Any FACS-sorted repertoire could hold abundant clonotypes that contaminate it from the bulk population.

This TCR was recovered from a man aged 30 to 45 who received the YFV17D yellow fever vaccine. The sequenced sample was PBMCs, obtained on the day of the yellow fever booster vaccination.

The CDR3: CASSLIGSPTYEQYF. The DNA of the CDR3 is TGTGCCAGCAGTTTAATTGGCAGTCCCACCTACGAGCAGTACTTC. The chain recombines TRBV12-3 or TRBV12-4 with TRBJ2-7; D is ambiguous. This CDR3 has 15 residues. The germline V and J ends were trimmed by 2 bases and 2 bases, with 13 bases remaining between them.